One T cell receptor beta chain is described in this entry. Its antigen is as yet unknown. The data were obtained in a study of shared clonotypes between healthy human individuals. An even split of each subset's genomic DNA across several immunoSEQ plates was performed. Generated by immunoSEQ multiplex PCR, the TCRdb table keeps only in-frame clones and is missing some. There are approximately 1,500,000 clones in the sample; around 95% occur only once, and approximately 1.2% lies in the top ten. Regarding the study as a whole: As a rule, naive subsets had a larger estimated richness than memory subsets.

The CDR3 length is 14 residues. Germline lookup yields CDR1 ENHRY and CDR2 SYGVKD. V lost 11 bases, J lost 0 bases, and 14 bases lay in between. Sequencing input: naive CD4+ T cells sorted from blood. Specified subset: CD45RA+ positively selected. The origin of this receptor is a man aged 25 to 40 in good health. The chain couples TRBV10-3 to TRBJ1-5, with D uncertain. The CDR3 protein is CAAGNPASNQPQHF. CDR3 in DNA: TGTGCCGCCGGGAACCCAGCTAGCAATCAGCCCCAGCATTTT.